The T cell receptor beta chain described here comes from a study of blood T cell repertoires in COVID-19. Study-wide background: Spain, Italy and the United States supplied samples that represented acute and convalescent COVID-19. PBMCs, B-cell-depleted T cells, or T cells provided the cDNA or gDNA that made up the material.

Original methodology: It was from reference gene primer amplification that nucleated cell counts were estimated. Libraries were prepared by immunoSEQ multiplex PCR; TCRdb keeps only in-frame clonotypes and omits some of them. The DNA gave D and trimming, while V, J and clone size come from that table. The sample has about 410,000 clones, 86% seen once; the top ten hold over 1.1%. Germline trimming cut 5 bases from V and 2 bases from J; bases unmatched to any gene: 8. The CDR3 is 15 amino acids. Germline V CDR1 and CDR2: MNHEY, SMNVEV (reference sequence). The sequenced material came from peripheral blood. This chain connects TRBV27 to TRBJ2-7; TRBD1 aligns across 8 bases. The source of this sequence is a woman between 25 and 40 years old with active or convalescent COVID-19. The CDR3, as DNA: TGTGCCAGCAGTCCCATAGGACAGGGAACCTACGAGCAGTACTTC. Protein sequence: CASSPIGQGTYEQYF.